Each of the 3 T cell receptor beta chains below was sequenced from the same sample in a study of CD8 T cells in Susac syndrome. Random hexamers were used to reverse transcribe an amount of roughly 0.45 to 1 ug RNA. TCRdb processed the immunoSEQ multiplex PCR reads anew with MiXCR; each CDR3 protein has one entry. The data show around 130,000 distinct CDR3 sequences, with more than 90% seen just once and around 0.12% held by the top ten. Sequencing was performed on CD4+ T cells from PBMCs. All receptors derive from a human donor in good health.

The rearrangement links TRBV28 to TRBJ2-1, with D possibly matching TRBD1 (6 bases). Germline V gene sequence: CDR1 MDHEN, CDR2 SYDVKM. This CDR3 region has 14 residues. Trimming shortened V by 5 bases and J by 3 bases, and 11 bases separated the two germline ends. CDR3 sequence: CASSLWTVYNEQFF. The CDR3, as DNA: TGTGCCAGCAGTCTTTGGACAGTCTACAATGAGCAGTTCTTC.

This clonotype was seen once. The chain links TRBV6-1 to TRBJ2-2, with D unclear. The CDR3 totals 13 residues. V dropped 7 bases and J dropped 2 bases, with 8 bases sitting between them. Germline CDR1 is MNHNS and CDR2 is SASEGT. CDR3 residues: CASTETNTGELFF. The DNA of the CDR3 is TGTGCCAGCACCGAGACAAACACCGGGGAGCTGTTTTTT.

The chain has TRBV7-9 and TRBJ1-5; D is perhaps TRBD1 (5 bases). The CDR3 has 14 amino acids. V lost 1 base to trimming and J lost 7 bases, with 11 bases between them. Germline CDR1 reads SEHNR; CDR2 reads FQNEAQ (reference sequence). The CDR3 is CASSLGSKGQPQHF. The CDR3 region has the DNA TGTGCCAGCAGCTTAGGCAGCAAGGGGCAGCCCCAGCATTTT.